This T cell receptor beta chain stems from a study of CD8+CD57+ T cells in acquired aplastic anemia. Trimming took 4 bases from V and 4 from J; bases not matched to a gene: 4. CDR1 is SGDLS and CDR2 is YYNGEE in the germline V gene. There are 15 residues in the CDR3. This clonotype was counted at least ten times. Profiles of TCR beta VDJ and CDR3 were generated from a genomic DNA template. TCRdb redid the calling of the reads with MiXCR, one entry per CDR3 protein. Of about 220,000 distinct CDR3 sequences in the sample, about a third were seen once. Sequencing was carried out using sorted CD4+, CD8+, or CD8+CD57+ T cells (not recorded which) from PBMCs. The genes are TRBV9 and TRBJ2-7, with 14 bases matching TRBD2. The TCR sequence derives from a human donor in good health, serving as a control. In nucleotides, the CDR3 is TGTGCCAGCAGCCTGGGACTAGCGGGAGAATACGAGCAGTACTTC. This codes for CASSLGLAGEYEQYF. Using reference TRBV9 and TRBJ2-7 for the parts outside the CDR3, the full variable domain is DSGVTQTPKHLITATGQRVTLRCSPRSGDLSVYWYQQSLDQGLQFLIQYYNGEERAKGNILERFSAQQFPDLHSELNLSSLELGDSALYFCASSLGLAGEYEQYFGPGTRLTVT.